The 2 T cell receptor beta chains presented below share a single source sample, sequenced in a study of T cells in localized non-small cell lung cancer. TCRdb's table, derived via immunoSEQ multiplex PCR, lists solely in-frame clones and lacks some. The table lists about 33,000 clones, around 84% of them singletons. The sequences come from peripheral blood, collected before any cancer treatment. The receptors were gathered from a male donor at least 60 years old with stage III lung adenocarcinoma.

This clone was found once. The chain uses TRBV9 and TRBJ1-4, with 11 nucleotides matching TRBD1. The germline V gene has CDR1 SGDLS and CDR2 YYNGEE. The CDR3 covers 16 residues. V trimming: 6 bases; J trimming: 0 bases; junction bases outside the gene matches: 4. The CDR3, as DNA: TGTGCCAGCACCTGGGGACAGGGGGCAACTAATGAAAAACTGTTTTTT. It encodes CASTWGQGATNEKLFF.

This chain connects TRBV28 to TRBJ1-1; D unresolved. Germline loops: CDR1 MDHEN, CDR2 SYDVKM. With 8 bases removed from V and 2 bases from J, the gap between germline ends came to 9 bases. This CDR3 has 12 amino acids. The CDR3: CASYGVNTEAFF. In DNA form, the CDR3 reads TGTGCCAGCTACGGGGTTAACACTGAAGCTTTCTTT.